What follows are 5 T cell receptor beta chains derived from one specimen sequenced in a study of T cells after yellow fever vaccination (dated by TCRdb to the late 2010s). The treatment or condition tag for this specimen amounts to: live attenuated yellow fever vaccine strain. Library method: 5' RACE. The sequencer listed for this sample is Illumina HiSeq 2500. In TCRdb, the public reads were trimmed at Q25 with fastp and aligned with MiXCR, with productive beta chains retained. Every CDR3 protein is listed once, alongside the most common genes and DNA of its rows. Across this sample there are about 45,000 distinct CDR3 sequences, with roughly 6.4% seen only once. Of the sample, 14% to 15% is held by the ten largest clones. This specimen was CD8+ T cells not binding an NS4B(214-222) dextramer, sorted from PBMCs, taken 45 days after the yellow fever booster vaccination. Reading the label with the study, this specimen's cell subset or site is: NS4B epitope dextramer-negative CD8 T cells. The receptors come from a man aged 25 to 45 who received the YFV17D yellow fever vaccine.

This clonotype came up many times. The CDR3 here is CASTPDSENTGELFF. The CDR3 bases are TGCGCCAGCACCCCGGACAGCGAGAACACCGGGGAGCTGTTTTTT. The J gene is TRBJ2-2, the V gene TRBV5-1; weak D call: TRBD1 (6 bases). The CDR3 has 15 amino acids. Trimming pared 6 bases from V and 1 base from J, leaving 13 bases between. Germline V lookup: CDR1 SGHRS, CDR2 YFSETQ.

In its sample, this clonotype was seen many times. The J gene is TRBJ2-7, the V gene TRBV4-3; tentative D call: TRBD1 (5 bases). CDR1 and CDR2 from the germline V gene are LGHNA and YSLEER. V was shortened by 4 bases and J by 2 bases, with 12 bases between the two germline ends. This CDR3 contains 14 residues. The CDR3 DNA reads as TGCGCCAGCAGCCCGGCCACAGGTCCCTACGAGCAGTACTTC. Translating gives CASSPATGPYEQYF.

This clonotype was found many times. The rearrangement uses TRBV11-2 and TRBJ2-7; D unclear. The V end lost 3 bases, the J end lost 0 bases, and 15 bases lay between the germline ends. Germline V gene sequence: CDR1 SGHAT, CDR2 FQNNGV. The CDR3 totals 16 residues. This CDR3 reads CASSFILGRPSYEQYF. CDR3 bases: TGTGCCAGCAGCTTTATCCTGGGCAGGCCCTCCTACGAGCAGTACTTC.

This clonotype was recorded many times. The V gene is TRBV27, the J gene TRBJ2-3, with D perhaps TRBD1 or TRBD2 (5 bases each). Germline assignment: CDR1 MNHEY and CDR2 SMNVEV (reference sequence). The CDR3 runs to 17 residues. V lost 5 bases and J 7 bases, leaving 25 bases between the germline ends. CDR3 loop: CASSAQDKPGPPYTQYF. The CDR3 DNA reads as TGTGCCAGCAGTGCCCAAGATAAGCCGGGGCCCCCTTATACGCAGTATTTT.

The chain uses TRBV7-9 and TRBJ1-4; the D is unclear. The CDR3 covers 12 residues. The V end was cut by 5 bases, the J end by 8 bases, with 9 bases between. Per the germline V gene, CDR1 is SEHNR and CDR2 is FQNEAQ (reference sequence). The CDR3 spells CASSAEAEKLFF. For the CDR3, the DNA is TGTGCCAGCAGCGCAGAAGCCGAAAAACTGTTTTTT.